This TCR beta chain appears in the sequencing data of a study of TIL therapy for anti-PD-1-resistant metastatic lung cancer. Study in general: Patients then received nivolumab; progressors got lymphodepletion, TIL and IL-2. Patients had a median age of about 55 years (range roughly 38-75). Median tumor mutation burden was 1.5 mutations per megabase. Overall study findings and caveats: Patients were highly selected, enriched for treatment-naive, never-smoker and oncogene-addicted cases.

The libraries were made with immunoSEQ v3. TCRdb's table, derived via immunoSEQ multiplex PCR, lists solely in-frame clones and lacks some. Among 15,000 to 20,000 clones, around four fifths were seen once, and the ten largest hold 2.2%. Indicated time point: pre-treatment sample, taken before nivolumab and TIL therapy. In regard to this clone: Its antigen is unidentified.

Germline V gene data show CDR1 as MDHEN and CDR2 as SYDVKM. Deletions cut 9 bases from V and 11 bases from J, with 10 bases between. The CDR3 is 9 residues long. The chain links TRBV28 to TRBJ1-1; D gene unclear. This material consisted of blood, taken at baseline. This clonotype was obtained from a person between 25 and 80 years old with non-small cell lung cancer. CDR3 sequence reads: CASGDRAFF. CDR3 nucleotide sequence: TGTGCCAGTGGTGATCGGGCTTTCTTT.